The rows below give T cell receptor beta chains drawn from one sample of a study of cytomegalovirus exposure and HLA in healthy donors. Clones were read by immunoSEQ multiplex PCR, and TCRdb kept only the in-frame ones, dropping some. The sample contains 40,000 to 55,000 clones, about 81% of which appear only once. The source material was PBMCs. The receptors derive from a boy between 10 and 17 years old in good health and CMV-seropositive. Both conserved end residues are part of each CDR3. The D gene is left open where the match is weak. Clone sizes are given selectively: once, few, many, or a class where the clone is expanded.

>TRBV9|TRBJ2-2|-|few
CASSVDLTGELFF
TGTGCCAGCAGCGTAGATCTGACCGGGGAGCTGTTTTTT
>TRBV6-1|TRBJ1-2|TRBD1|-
CASSRRGPGYTF
TGTGCCAGCAGTAGAAGGGGGCCTGGCTACACCTTC
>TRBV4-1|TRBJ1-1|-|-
CASSQPRGRAEAFF
TGCGCCAGCAGCCAGCCCAGAGGCCGGGCTGAAGCTTTCTTT
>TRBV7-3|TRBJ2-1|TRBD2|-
CASSPGGRGGLNEQFF
TGTGCCAGCAGCCCCGGTGGGCGGGGGGGCCTCAATGAGCAGTTCTTC
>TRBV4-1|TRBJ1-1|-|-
CASSHLGQNTEAFF
TGCGCCAGCAGCCACCTGGGACAGAACACTGAAGCTTTCTTT
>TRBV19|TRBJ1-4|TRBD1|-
CVTKEPGQGRKLFF
TGTGTCACTAAAGAACCGGGACAGGGGAGGAAGCTGTTTTTT
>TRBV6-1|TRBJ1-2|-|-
CASLSPYGYTF
TGTGCCAGCCTCAGTCCCTATGGCTACACCTTC
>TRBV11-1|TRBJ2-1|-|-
CASSLSGPGQLF
TGTGCCAGCAGCTTAAGCGGCCCTGGGCAGCTCTTC
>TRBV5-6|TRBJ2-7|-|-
CASSLSDYEQYF
TGTGCCAGCAGCTTGTCAGACTACGAGCAGTACTTC
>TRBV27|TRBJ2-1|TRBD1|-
CASSLGGTGSYNEQFF
TGTGCCAGCAGTTTAGGTGGGACAGGGTCCTACAATGAGCAGTTCTTC
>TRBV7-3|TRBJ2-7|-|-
CASSLPRRDRSYEQYF
TGTGCCAGCAGCCTACCCCGTCGGGATCGCTCCTACGAGCAGTACTTC
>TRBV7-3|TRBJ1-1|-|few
CASSLSNWAPTEAFF
TGTGCCAGCAGCTTAAGTAATTGGGCACCCACTGAAGCTTTCTTT
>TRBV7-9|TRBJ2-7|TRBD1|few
CASSLAQGALDEQYF
TGTGCCAGCAGCTTAGCCCAGGGGGCCCTGGACGAGCAGTACTTC
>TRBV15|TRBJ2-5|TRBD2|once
CATSGPGGDPYQETQYF
TGTGCCACCAGCGGCCCGGGGGGGGACCCTTACCAAGAGACCCAGTACTTC
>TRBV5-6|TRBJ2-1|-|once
CASSLTDYNEQFF
TGTGCCAGCAGCTTAACAGATTACAATGAGCAGTTCTTC
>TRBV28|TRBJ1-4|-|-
CASSLATEKLFF
TGTGCCAGCAGTTTGGCCACTGAAAAACTGTTTTTT
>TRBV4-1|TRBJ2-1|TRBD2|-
CASSQDSGGDREQFF
TGCGCCAGCAGCCAAGATTCGGGGGGGGACCGTGAGCAGTTCTTC
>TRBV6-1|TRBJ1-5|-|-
CASSEAPQVPRPQHF
TGTGCCAGCAGTGAAGCCCCGCAGGTCCCACGGCCCCAGCATTTT
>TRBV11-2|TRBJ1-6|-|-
CASRPPGLYSPLHF
TGTGCCAGCAGACCACCAGGGCTATATTCACCCCTCCACTTT
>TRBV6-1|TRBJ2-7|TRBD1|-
CASSEAGGQGAHEQYF
TGTGCCAGCAGTGAAGCGGGGGGACAGGGGGCCCACGAGCAGTACTTC
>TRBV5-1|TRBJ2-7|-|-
CASSDDRIYEQYF
TGCGCCAGCAGTGACGACAGGATCTACGAGCAGTACTTC
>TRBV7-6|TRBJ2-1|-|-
CASSPHGNEQFF
TGTGCCAGCAGCCCACATGGCAATGAGCAGTTCTTC
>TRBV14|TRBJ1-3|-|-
CASRITVGNTIYF
TGTGCCAGCAGAATTACGGTGGGAAACACCATATATTTT
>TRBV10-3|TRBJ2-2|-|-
CAISDVRSGELFF
TGTGCCATCAGTGATGTGCGGAGCGGGGAGCTGTTTTTT
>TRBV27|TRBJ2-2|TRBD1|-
CASNSGGTGELFF
TGTGCCAGCAACTCAGGGGGAACCGGGGAGCTGTTTTTT
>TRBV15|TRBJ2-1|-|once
CATSYQSDSNEQFF
TGTGCCACCAGCTATCAAAGCGACAGCAATGAGCAGTTCTTC
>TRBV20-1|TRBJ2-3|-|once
CSGARGDTQYF
TGCAGTGGCGCACGGGGAGATACGCAGTATTTT
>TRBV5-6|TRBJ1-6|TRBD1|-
CASNFWAGGNSPLHF
TGTGCCAGCAACTTCTGGGCAGGGGGTAATTCACCCCTCCACTTT
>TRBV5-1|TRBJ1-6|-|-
CASKTEPNSPLHF
TGCGCCAGCAAGACAGAACCGAATTCACCCCTCCACTTT
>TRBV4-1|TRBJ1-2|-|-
CASSQRVSNYGYTF
TGCGCCAGCAGCCAACGGGTCAGTAACTATGGCTACACCTTC
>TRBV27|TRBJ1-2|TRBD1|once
CASSTGGHGYTF
TGTGCCAGCAGCACAGGGGGGCACGGCTACACCTTC
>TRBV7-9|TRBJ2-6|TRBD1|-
CASSLASGTGARNVLTF
TGTGCCAGCAGCTTAGCCTCCGGGACAGGGGCGCGAAACGTCCTGACTTTC
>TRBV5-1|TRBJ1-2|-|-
CASTSTDGLSSGYTF
TGCGCCAGCACGTCAACCGACGGACTATCTAGTGGCTACACCTTC
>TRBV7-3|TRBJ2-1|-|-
CASSLGAVNEQFF
TGTGCCAGCAGCTTAGGAGCGGTCAATGAGCAGTTCTTC
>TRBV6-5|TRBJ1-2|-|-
CASSESRGIDGYTF
TGTGCCAGCAGTGAAAGTAGAGGGATCGATGGCTACACCTTC
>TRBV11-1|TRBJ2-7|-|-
CASRNGSYEQYF
TGTGCCAGCAGGAACGGTTCCTACGAGCAGTACTTC
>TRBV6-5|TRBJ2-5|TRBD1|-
CASSTRTGDETQYF
TGTGCCAGCAGTACGCGGACAGGGGACGAGACCCAGTACTTC
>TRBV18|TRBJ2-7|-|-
CASCGDSSYEQYF
TGTGCCAGCTGTGGCGACAGCTCCTACGAGCAGTACTTC
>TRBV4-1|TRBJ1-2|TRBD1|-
CASSLGVGTGDIYGYTF
TGCGCCAGCAGCCTCGGGGTGGGGACAGGGGATATCTATGGCTACACCTTC
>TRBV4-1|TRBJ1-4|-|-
CASSQVQGNEKLFF
TGCGCCAGCAGCCAAGTTCAGGGGAACGAAAAACTGTTTTTT
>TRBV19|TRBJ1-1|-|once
CASRWGVGTEAFF
TGTGCCAGTAGGTGGGGGGTCGGCACTGAAGCTTTCTTT
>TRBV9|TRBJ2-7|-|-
CASSPLQAPSYEQYF
TGTGCCAGCAGCCCTTTACAGGCCCCTTCCTACGAGCAGTACTTC
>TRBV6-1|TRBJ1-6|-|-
CASSETNKWHSYSPLHF
TGTGCCAGCAGTGAAACTAATAAGTGGCACTCCTATTCACCCCTCCACTTT
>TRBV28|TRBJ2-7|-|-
CASAALSYEQYF
TGTGCCAGCGCGGCCCTATCCTACGAGCAGTACTTC
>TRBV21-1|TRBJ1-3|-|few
CASSKARQSLAFNTIYF
TGTGCCAGCAGCAAAGCGCGACAGTCACTAGCTTTCAACACCATATATTTT
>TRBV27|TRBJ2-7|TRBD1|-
CASRSGQGNEQYF
TGTGCCAGCAGGTCGGGACAGGGGAACGAGCAGTACTTC
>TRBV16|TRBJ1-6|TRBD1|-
CASSPRTGYNSPLHF
TGTGCCAGCAGCCCCCGGACAGGGTATAATTCACCCCTCCACTTT
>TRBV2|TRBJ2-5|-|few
CASSIAYQETQYF
TGTGCCAGCAGTATAGCCTACCAAGAGACCCAGTACTTC
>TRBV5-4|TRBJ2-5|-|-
CASSGPRVETQYF
TGTGCCAGCTCGGGCCCGAGGGTAGAGACCCAGTACTTC
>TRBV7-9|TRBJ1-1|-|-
CASSLMEDTEAFF
TGTGCCAGCAGCTTGATGGAGGACACTGAAGCTTTCTTT